Given below is one T cell receptor beta chain in context. The antigen is undetermined. These data originate in a study of response to subunit inactivated influenza vaccine. Study findings and constraints: Authors suggested each seasonal flu vaccination may recruit only limited numbers of new T cells.

One entry per CDR3 protein, called by TCRdb with MiXCR from the RT-PCR reads. Of 300,000 to 350,000 distinct CDR3 sequences listed, around a fifth are singletons. The CDR3 consists of 14 residues. Germline V lookup: CDR1 SGHRS, CDR2 YFSETQ. J was trimmed by 2 bases and V by 4 bases; bases with no gene match: 4. The receptor's source is a man in his fifties or sixties who received an inactivated influenza vaccine. The rearrangement links TRBV5-1 to TRBJ2-3, with TRBD1 identical over 7 bases. Here the sequenced sample was PBMCs from blood, taken less than 22 months after vaccination. CDR3 sequence: CASSSGTVTDTQYF. The CDR3 DNA reads TGCGCCAGCAGCAGTGGGACAGTCACAGATACGCAGTATTTT.